This T cell receptor (beta chain) was documented in a study of cytotoxic CD8 clonotypes in ibrutinib-treated CLL. The wider study: The subjects consisted of eleven to twelve relapsed/refractory and fewer than 16 treatment-naive individuals, with fewer than 18 IGHV unmutated. Mean values per sample were a few hundred thousand productive templates and 94,082 productive rearrangements.

General observations from the study: Clonality (at baseline) was higher than in age-matched healthy donors and tracked circulating CD8+ T-cell counts.

The repertoire was sequenced with immunoSEQ multiplex PCR; TCRdb's copy has only in-frame clones and lacks some. The top ten clones hold 3.3% of a sample with about 130,000 clones, around 84% of them seen once. As to this clone: Its cognate antigen is unknown.

The TCR originated in a human donor with chronic lymphocytic leukemia. The source material was PBMCs, sampled after 24 months of ibrutinib treatment.

This chain's CDR3 is CASSAGLAGPYEQFF. The CDR3 region has the DNA TGTGCCAGCAGCGCTGGACTAGCGGGCCCTTATGAGCAGTTCTTC. The chain couples TRBV9 to TRBJ2-1; the match to TRBD2 covers 11 bases. The CDR3 is 15 residues long. Germline assignment: CDR1 SGDLS and CDR2 YYNGEE. V trimming: 3 bases; J trimming: 8 bases; junction bases outside the gene matches: 7.